The 23 T cell receptor beta chains given below trace back to one sample, sequenced in a study of cytomegalovirus exposure and HLA in healthy donors. Measured with immunoSEQ multiplex PCR; TCRdb has only the in-frame clones, and not every one. The sample holds 200,000 to 250,000 clones, roughly 89% seen once. Sample: PBMCs. All receptors come from a man aged 18 to 30 in good health and CMV-seronegative.

The chain uses TRBV28 and TRBJ2-7, with a weak D call TRBD1 (6 bases). CDR1 MDHEN and CDR2 SYDVKM come from the germline V gene. CDR3 length: 14 residues. V lost 10 bases and J 0 bases, leaving 16 bases between the germline ends. CDR3 sequence: CATFRDILSYEQYF. The CDR3 coding sequence is TGTGCCACCTTCCGGGACATACTCTCCTACGAGCAGTACTTC.

The chain has TRBV5-1 and TRBJ2-5, with D unresolved. The CDR3 is 13 residues long. V was trimmed by 4 bases and J by 4 bases, leaving 11 bases between them. Germline V gene data show CDR1 as SGHRS and CDR2 as YFSETQ. CDR3 sequence reads: CASSLQLRETQYF. The CDR3 DNA reads as TGCGCCAGCAGCCTACAGCTTCGAGAGACCCAGTACTTC. The full variable domain, its missing parts supplied by reference TRBV5-1 and TRBJ2-5, is KAGVTQTPRYLIKTRGQQVTLSCSPISGHRSVSWYQQTPGQGLQFLFEYFSETQRNKGNFPGRFSGRQFSNSRSEMNVSTLELGDSALYLCASSLQLRETQYFGPGTRLLVL.

The CDR3 coding sequence is TGTGCCAGCAGTCTGGACAGGGGGTCTGGCTACACCTTC. Protein product: CASSLDRGSGYTF. The V and J genes are TRBV5-6 and TRBJ1-2; 10 bases are shared with TRBD1. The germline V gene encodes CDR1 SGHDT and CDR2 YYEEEE. Germline trimming cut 5 bases from V and 7 bases from J; bases unmatched to any gene: 5. This CDR3 is 13 amino acids long. The variable domain in full, completed from reference TRBV5-6 and TRBJ1-2, reads DAGVTQSPTHLIKTRGQQVTLRCSPKSGHDTVSWYQQALGQGPQFIFQYYEEEERQRGNFPDRFSGHQFPNYSSELNVNALLLGDSALYLCASSLDRGSGYTFGSGTRLTVV.

This clone was picked up one time. The chain uses TRBV10-3 and TRBJ2-7; TRBD2 might be the D (5 bases). The V gene's germline CDR1 is ENHRY and CDR2 SYGVKD. V was cut by 11 bases and J by 0 bases, with 20 bases left in between. CDR3 length: 15 amino acids. The DNA of the CDR3 is TGTGCCGCCACTACAGCGCGGGCCAGCTCCTACGAGCAGTACTTC. It codes for CAATTARASSYEQYF.

This rearrangement joins TRBV29-1 to TRBJ2-1, with TRBD1 matching over 8 bases. CDR1 and CDR2 (germline): SQVTM, ANQGSEA. V dropped 7 bases and J dropped 6; count of bases not matched to a gene: 5. The CDR3 sequence is 12 residues long. The CDR3 is CSAAGTGNEQFF. CDR3 nucleotides: TGCAGCGCCGCTGGGACAGGCAATGAGCAGTTCTTC.

This chain connects TRBV7-3 to TRBJ1-5; 7 positions agree with TRBD1. The CDR3 has 15 amino acids. Germline trimming cut 5 bases from V and 4 bases from J; bases unmatched to any gene: 8. Germline CDR1 SGHTA, CDR2 FQGTGA. The CDR3 region has the DNA TGTGCCAGCAGCCACCCGGGACAGAAAAATCAGCCCCAGCATTTT. Amino acid sequence: CASSHPGQKNQPQHF. Using reference TRBV7-3 and TRBJ1-5 for the parts outside the CDR3, the full variable domain is GAGVSQTPSNKVTEKGKYVELRCDPISGHTALYWYRQSLGQGPEFLIYFQGTGAADDSGLPNDRFFAVRPEGSVSTLKIQRTERGDSAVYLCASSHPGQKNQPQHFGDGTRLSIL.

The rearrangement joins TRBV9 to TRBJ2-1; the match to TRBD2 covers 10 bases. Trimming removed 5 bases from V and 4 bases from J; junction bases left unmatched: 6. This CDR3 has 15 amino acids. Germline CDR1 reads SGDLS; CDR2 reads YYNGEE. CDR3 nucleotide sequence: TGTGCCAGCAGTCTAGCGGGGGTGAAATACAATGAGCAGTTCTTC. Translating gives CASSLAGVKYNEQFF.

The chain links TRBV7-9 to TRBJ1-4, with 10 bases that match TRBD1. The V gene end was trimmed by 5 bases and the J gene end by 5 bases; junction bases not matched to a gene: 5. The CDR3 length is 15 residues. Germline CDR1 reads SEHNR; CDR2 reads FQNEAQ (reference sequence). This chain's CDR3 is CASSSPDRGNEKLFF. In nucleotides, the CDR3 is TGTGCCAGCAGCAGCCCGGACAGGGGGAATGAAAAACTGTTTTTT.

The chain uses TRBV6-4 and TRBJ1-1; TRBD1 is a possible D gene (6 bases). With 11 bases removed from V and 9 bases from J, the gap between germline ends came to 13 bases. The V gene's germline CDR1 is MRHNA and CDR2 SNTAGT. The CDR3 sequence is 10 residues long. The CDR3 here is CAAYRVQAFF. The CDR3 region has the DNA TGTGCCGCTTACAGGGTACAAGCTTTCTTT.

With respect to this clone: The same CDR3 is also encoded by other DNA sequences in this sample. The V gene is TRBV27, the J gene TRBJ2-7; D is possibly TRBD2 (6 bases). V lost 3 bases to trimming and J lost 2 bases, with 11 bases between them. CDR3 length equals 14 residues. The germline V gene has CDR1 MNHEY and CDR2 SMNVEV (reference sequence). The CDR3: CASSLFSGPYEQYF. The DNA for the CDR3 is TGTGCCAGCAGTTTGTTTAGCGGTCCCTACGAGCAGTACTTC.

The chain combines TRBV4-2 with TRBJ1-4; 9 bases map to TRBD1. In germline, CDR1 is LGHNA, CDR2 YNFKEQ. The CDR3 loop spans 18 amino acids. V shed 5 bases and J 8 bases; nucleotides not matched to a gene: 18. The CDR3 DNA reads TGTGCCAGCAGCGCACTTGGGACAGGGACCCCAGGGGGGGAAAAACTGTTTTTT. It yields the protein CASSALGTGTPGGEKLFF.

The rearrangement uses TRBV5-1 and TRBJ2-7, with a tentative D call TRBD1 (6 bases). Germline CDR1 reads SGHRS; CDR2 reads YFSETQ. This CDR3 contains 15 residues. Trimming left V 2 bases short and J 2 bases short, with 14 bases between. CDR3 in DNA: TGCGCCAGCAGCTTAACGACAGGCCGAACCTACGAGCAGTACTTC. This translates into CASSLTTGRTYEQYF.

This chain connects TRBV19 to TRBJ2-1; TRBD1 agrees at 11 bases. Looked up from germline, CDR1 is LNHDA and CDR2 is SQIVND (reference sequence). The CDR3 covers 15 residues. J was trimmed by 3 bases and V by 5 bases; bases with no gene match: 3. Here the CDR3 reads CASSRDRGVYNEQFF. The CDR3 DNA reads TGTGCCAGTAGTCGGGACAGGGGGGTCTACAATGAGCAGTTCTTC.

This clone appeared a single time. V usage is TRBV25-1 and J usage is TRBJ1-1; perhaps TRBD1 as D (6 bases). The CDR3 length is 17 residues. Germline V gene sequence: CDR1 MGHDK, CDR2 SYGVNS. Trimming removed 4 bases from V and 5 bases from J, with 23 bases in between. CDR3 coding DNA: TGTGCCAGCAGTGCCCCAGGGGCATGGGTCGAGGGTACTGAAGCTTTCTTT. Its protein product is CASSAPGAWVEGTEAFF.

The rearrangement uses TRBV9 and TRBJ2-7; perhaps TRBD1 as D (6 bases). This CDR3 region has 14 residues. Germline V lookup: CDR1 SGDLS, CDR2 YYNGEE. Trimming shortened V by 4 bases and J by 2 bases, and 13 bases separated the two germline ends. The CDR3 sequence: CASSLGQSAYEQYF. In nucleotides, the CDR3 is TGTGCCAGCAGCTTAGGACAGTCCGCCTACGAGCAGTACTTC.

The chain couples TRBV28 to TRBJ2-2, with 8 bases fitting TRBD2. The CDR3 totals 15 residues. After removal of 7 bases from V and 7 bases from J, the junction contained 11 bases not matched to a gene. Germline V CDR1 and CDR2: MDHEN, SYDVKM. Written as DNA, the CDR3 is TGTGCCAGCACCCAACCAGCGGGGGCGGTCGGGGAGCTGTTTTTT. It encodes CASTQPAGAVGELFF.

Concerning this clone itself: This sample includes further DNA sequences coding for the same CDR3. This chain joins TRBV18 and TRBJ1-1; D possibly corresponds to TRBD1 (6 bases). Germline V gene lookup returns CDR1 KGHSH and CDR2 LQKENI. Between the trimmed V and J ends, which lost 3 bases and 1 base, there was a span of 9 bases. The CDR3 length is 14 residues. The CDR3 nucleotides are TGTGCCAGCTCACCCGGACAGACGAACACTGAAGCTTTCTTT. Translating gives CASSPGQTNTEAFF.

The rearrangement joins TRBV4-3 to TRBJ2-2; D is perhaps TRBD2 (6 bases). The ends were cut back, 4 bases at V and 4 bases at J, with 10 bases in the middle. The CDR3 contains 14 residues. Looked up from germline, CDR1 is LGHNA and CDR2 is YSLEER. The CDR3 DNA reads TGCGCCAGCAGCCTTCAGGGACTCACCGGGGAGCTGTTTTTT. Translated, it gives CASSLQGLTGELFF.

This chain links TRBV14 with TRBJ2-3, with a possible D match to TRBD2 (5 bases). This CDR3 is 16 amino acids long. Germline assignment: CDR1 SGHDN and CDR2 FVKESK. The germline V and J ends were trimmed by 6 bases and 4 bases, with 20 bases remaining between them. DNA of the CDR3: TGTGCCAGCAGTATCAGGACTCGACCCCAGGCAGATACGCAGTATTTT. It specifies CASSIRTRPQADTQYF.

The rearrangement joins TRBV7-6 to TRBJ2-1; 7 nucleotides match TRBD1. V shed 0 bases and J 7 bases; nucleotides not matched to a gene: 6. Germline CDR1 reads SGHVS; CDR2 reads FNYEAQ. The CDR3 spans 15 residues. The DNA of the CDR3 is TGTGCCAGCAGCTTAGCAGGGGGCGCGAATAATGAGCAGTTCTTC. It codes for CASSLAGGANNEQFF.

The gene calls are TRBV6-1 and TRBJ2-1; 7 bases map to TRBD1. This CDR3 is 11 amino acids long. V trimming: 9 bases; J trimming: 6 bases; junction bases outside the gene matches: 2. The germline V gene encodes CDR1 MNHNS and CDR2 SASEGT. CDR3 in DNA: TGTGCCAGTACAGGGGTCAATGAGCAGTTCTTC. It encodes CASTGVNEQFF.

This chain uses TRBV2 with TRBJ1-2; a possible D gene is TRBD1 (6 bases). The CDR3 is made up of 14 amino acids. CDR1 and CDR2 from the germline V gene are SNHLY and FYNNEI. V lost 4 bases to trimming and J lost 3 bases, with 12 bases between them. This CDR3 reads CASSVSGAYYGYTF. CDR3 sequence (DNA): TGTGCCAGCAGTGTTTCAGGGGCATACTATGGCTACACCTTC.

The genes are TRBV7-8 and TRBJ2-2; D uncertain. CDR1 and CDR2 (germline): SGHVS, FQNEAQ. Between the trimmed V and J ends, which lost 8 bases and 6 bases, there was a span of 13 bases. The CDR3 is made up of 13 amino acids. For the CDR3, the DNA is TGTGCCAGCGGGCTTACCGCAGCCGGGGAGCTGTTTTTT. Translation gives CASGLTAAGELFF.